The clone carrying this T cell receptor (beta chain) was counted many times. Its antigen is not known. These data are taken from a study of early T cells in non-severe SARS-CoV-2 infection. About the study: The input, bulk RNA from unsorted whole blood, was sequenced, and chains were unpaired.

Overall study results and limits: VDJdb matching skewed toward anti-spike CD8 responses, missing private and CD4 specificities.

The CDR3 has 13 residues. The V gene lost 3 bases and the J gene lost 5 bases, with 9 bases spanning the gap. Germline-derived CDR1 and CDR2 are SGDLS and YYNGEE. Unique molecular identifiers tagged individual cDNA molecules. TCRdb reprocessed the 5' RACE reads with MiXCR, giving one entry per CDR3 protein. The table lists approximately 30,000 distinct CDR3 sequences, approximately 5% of them singletons. V is TRBV9 and J is TRBJ2-1; no reliable D call. This clonotype originated in an adult who was a healthcare worker with PCR-confirmed SARS-CoV-2 infection or an uninfected control (not recorded which). The sample taken for sequencing was whole blood. In DNA, the CDR3 is TGTGCCAGCAGCGGAGGAGACCACAATGAGCAGTTCTTC. Amino acids: CASSGGDHNEQFF.